A selection of T cell receptor beta chains follows, all from one sample in a study of OX40 agonist ivuxolimab in advanced cancers. Clones were read by immunoSEQ multiplex PCR, and TCRdb kept only the in-frame ones, dropping some. The data hold fewer than 80,000 clones, with about nine tenths observed a single time. The sequences come from CD4+ or CD8+ T cells sorted from blood, collected in a trial of the OX40 agonist ivuxolimab. These receptors all come from an adult with an advanced solid tumor such as melanoma, head and neck, liver or kidney cancer. The CDR3 runs from the conserved cysteine through the conserved F or W. D genes are given only for firm matches. Size tells how often a clone was seen (once, few, many) or the class of an expanded clone, and some rows leave it out.

-	TRBV7-2	-	TRBJ2-1	11	TGTGCCAGCAGCCCCGGTTCTGAGCAGTTCTTC	CASSPGSEQFF
-	TRBV7-9	-	TRBJ2-7	15	TGTGCCAGCAGCTTATCATTCGGGAGCTCCTACGAGCAGTACTTC	CASSLSFGSSYEQYF
-	TRBV5-1	once	TRBJ1-4	15	TGCGCCAGCAGCTTGTTGAGGTCGAATAATGAAAAACTGTTTTTT	CASSLLRSNNEKLFF
-	TRBV11-2	-	TRBJ1-1	14	TGTGCCAGCAGCTTAGTATTTGCGGTCCCTGAAGCTTTCTTT	CASSLVFAVPEAFF
TRBD1	TRBV6-5	-	TRBJ1-2	15	TGTGCCAGCAGACCTGGACAGGCAAAAGTCTATGGCTACACCTTC	CASRPGQAKVYGYTF
-	TRBV6-6	-	TRBJ1-5	13	TGTGCCAGCAGTCCCTCCGGAGTGGAGCCCCAGCATTTT	CASSPSGVEPQHF
-	TRBV30	-	TRBJ2-6	18	TGTGCCTGGAGGGGACGGGGACAGTTCCGGGGGGGGGCCAACGTCCTGACTTTC	CAWRGRGQFRGGANVLTF
-	TRBV30	-	TRBJ2-7	13	TGTGCCTGGGCTGCGGGACAAACCTACGAGCAGTACTTC	CAWAAGQTYEQYF
TRBD2	TRBV11-3	-	TRBJ2-3	16	TGTGCCAGCAGCTTAGTTAGCGGGGATCTCACAGATACGCAGTATTTT	CASSLVSGDLTDTQYF
TRBD2	TRBV6-5	-	TRBJ2-7	15	TGTGCCAGCAGTCCAGTGGGACTAGGCTCCTACAAGCAGTACTTC	CASSPVGLGSYKQYF
-	TRBV10-3	-	TRBJ1-4	14	TGTGCCATTTCGCAGGGTGCAACTAATGAAAAACTGTTTTTT	CAISQGATNEKLFF
TRBD1	TRBV6-1	-	TRBJ2-1	17	TGTGCCAGCAGTGAAGCTACAGGGGTAGCCCCCTACAATGAGCAGTTCTTC	CASSEATGVAPYNEQFF
TRBD2	TRBV27	-	TRBJ2-5	17	TGTGCCAGCAGTCGACTAGCGGGGGGCGAGTACCAAGAGACCCAGTACTTC	CASSRLAGGEYQETQYF
-	TRBV7-7	-	TRBJ2-3	19	TGTGCTAGCAGCTTTATAACGGACGGAGTAAAGCCTAGCACAGATACGCAGTATTTT	CASSFITDGVKPSTDTQYF
TRBD1	TRBV27	-	TRBJ1-1	17	TGTGCCAGCAGTCTACGCGGGAAAGAGACAGGGGCAACTGAAGCTTTCTTT	CASSLRGKETGATEAFF
-	TRBV30	-	TRBJ1-2	12	TGTGCCTGGAGTTCTGAATGGGGAGGCTACACCTTC	CAWSSEWGGYTF